The 17 T cell receptor beta chains presented below share a single source sample, sequenced in a study of cytomegalovirus exposure and HLA in healthy donors. The primer mix had 60 Vbeta and 13 Jbeta primers. The assay was immunoSEQ multiplex PCR, and TCRdb's table has in-frame clones only and misses some. The sample holds approximately 220,000 clones, 80% to 90% seen once. Sequenced: PBMCs. The receptors here all came from a man aged 25 to 40 in good health and CMV-seronegative.

The chain joins TRBV4-2 to TRBJ2-1; 16 bases map to TRBD2. Trimming removed 4 bases from V and 5 bases from J; junction bases left unmatched: 11. The CDR3 spans 19 residues. CDR1 and CDR2 from the germline V gene are LGHNA and YNFKEQ. CDR3 loop: CASSPNTGTSGGGNNEQFF. The CDR3 DNA is TGTGCCAGCAGCCCGAACACCGGGACTAGCGGGGGGGGAAACAATGAGCAGTTCTTC.

This clone was seen only once. The J gene is TRBJ2-1, the V gene TRBV9, with D perhaps matching TRBD2 (5 bases). V was shortened by 0 bases and J by 0 bases, with 13 bases between the two germline ends. This CDR3 is 17 amino acids long. The germline V gene has CDR1 SGDLS and CDR2 YYNGEE. The CDR3 reads CASSVGGRTSSYNEQFF. CDR3 bases: TGTGCCAGCAGCGTAGGTGGTCGAACTAGCTCCTACAATGAGCAGTTCTTC.

In this sample, this clone turned up a few times. The chain couples TRBV4-3 to TRBJ2-5; 8 positions match TRBD2. The CDR3 is made up of 15 amino acids. Germline V CDR1 and CDR2: LGHNA, YSLEER. V gave up 2 bases and J gave up 4 bases; unmatched junction bases: 6. The CDR3 here is CASSQIFRGGETQYF. CDR3 DNA: TGCGCCAGCAGCCAAATTTTCCGGGGGGGAGAGACCCAGTACTTC.

The chain combines TRBV18 with TRBJ1-3, with 8 bases aligning to TRBD1. This CDR3 is built from 14 residues. Germline-derived CDR1 and CDR2 are KGHSH and LQKENI. Trimming took 4 bases from V and 5 from J; bases not matched to a gene: 4. CDR3 region: CASSRGQGRNTIYF. In DNA form, the CDR3 reads TGTGCCAGCTCACGAGGACAGGGCAGAAACACCATATATTTT.

This chain links TRBV7-2 with TRBJ2-5; no definite D call. V dropped 5 bases and J dropped 1 base, with 8 bases sitting between them. Per the germline V gene, CDR1 is SGHTA and CDR2 is FQGNSA. This CDR3 region has 13 residues. The chain's CDR3 is CASSPSPQETQYF. CDR3 nucleotide sequence: TGTGCCAGCAGCCCCTCCCCCCAAGAGACCCAGTACTTC. Drawing the rest from reference TRBV7-2 and TRBJ2-5, the complete variable domain is GAGVSQSPSNKVTEKGKDVELRCDPISGHTALYWYRQSLGQGLEFLIYFQGNSAPDKSGLPSDRFSAERTGGSVSTLTIQRTQQEDSAVYLCASSPSPQETQYFGPGTRLLVL.

In nucleotides, the CDR3 is TGCGCCAGCAGCCCCGGACGGGGGGGGAATCAGCCCCAGCATTTT. This translates into CASSPGRGGNQPQHF. The chain combines TRBV4-1 with TRBJ1-5, with D possibly TRBD1 on 5 matching bases. With 4 bases removed from V and 4 bases from J, the gap between germline ends came to 14 bases. There are 15 residues in the CDR3. Germline V lookup: CDR1 MGHRA, CDR2 YSYEKL.

The chain joins TRBV19 to TRBJ1-2, with D possibly matching TRBD1 (6 bases). Germline-derived CDR1 and CDR2 are LNHDA and SQIVND (reference sequence). The V and J ends lost 6 bases and 0 bases respectively, with 17 bases between them. The CDR3 runs to 16 residues. The CDR3 DNA sequence: TGTGCCAGTAGCCAAACAGGGATCGGAGCTAACTATGGCTACACCTTC. Translated, it gives CASSQTGIGANYGYTF.

The chain couples TRBV28 to TRBJ1-2, with 11 bases fitting TRBD1. The CDR3 is 15 amino acids. From germline, CDR1 is MDHEN and CDR2 SYDVKM. The ends lost 3 bases at V and 8 bases at J; junction bases unmatched: 8. The CDR3 DNA reads TGTGCCAGCAGTTTTGGGGACAGGGGGTTAAAGGGCTACACCTTC. Translated: CASSFGDRGLKGYTF.

This clone was seen just once. The V call is TRBV6-1, the J call TRBJ2-4, with TRBD2 matching 10 bases. This CDR3 comprises 16 residues. After removal of 4 bases from V and 5 bases from J, the junction contained 8 bases not matched to a gene. The V gene's germline CDR1 is MNHNS and CDR2 SASEGT. CDR3 coding DNA: TGTGCCAGCAGTGTAGACCCCGGGACTAGCGAAAACATTCAGTACTTC. Translating it yields CASSVDPGTSENIQYF.

The genes are TRBV10-1 and TRBJ2-1, with 8 bases lining up with TRBD1. Germline CDR1 WNHNN, CDR2 SYGVQD (reference sequence). With 0 bases clipped from V and 6 bases from J, the junction kept 7 bases outside the gene matches. The CDR3 contains 16 residues. This CDR3 is CASSESETGAVNEQFF. DNA for the CDR3: TGCGCCAGCAGTGAGTCTGAGACAGGGGCGGTCAATGAGCAGTTCTTC.

The rearrangement joins TRBV6-6 to TRBJ1-1; tentative D call: TRBD1 (5 bases). Trimming took off 4 bases at V and 8 bases at J, with 17 bases between the two ends. The CDR3 contains 14 residues. Germline values: CDR1 MNHNY, CDR2 SVGAGI (reference sequence). DNA of the CDR3: TGTGCCAGCAGTTCCCGTGGGGCGGTCCTAGAAGCTTTCTTT. This gives the protein CASSSRGAVLEAFF.

The V and J genes are TRBV5-4 and TRBJ1-1; no firm D call. This CDR3 comprises 14 residues. Trimming left V 4 bases short and J 1 base short, with 11 bases between. Germline V CDR1 and CDR2: SGHNT, YYREEE (reference sequence). CDR3 region: CASSPRRENTEAFF. In DNA form, the CDR3 reads TGTGCCAGCAGCCCTCGGCGGGAGAACACTGAAGCTTTCTTT.

This sequence joins TRBV5-1 and TRBJ2-3; D perhaps matches TRBD1 (6 bases). This CDR3 has 17 residues. Trimming pared 0 bases from V and 1 base from J, leaving 15 bases between. CDR1 and CDR2 (germline): SGHRS, YFSETQ. The CDR3 protein is CASSLEWGRGRTDTQYF. Here the CDR3 DNA reads TGCGCCAGCAGCTTGGAGTGGGGCAGGGGCCGCACAGATACGCAGTATTTT.

This clone showed up just a few times. The chain is built from TRBV7-6 and TRBJ1-1; D is undetermined. The CDR3 spans 14 residues. CDR1 and CDR2 (germline): SGHVS, FNYEAQ. Trimming stripped 1 base from V and 2 bases from J, with 8 bases between. CDR3 sequence: CASSLGGSNTEAFF. The CDR3 nucleotides are TGTGCCAGCAGCTTAGGTGGGAGTAACACTGAAGCTTTCTTT.

Regarding this clone: The conserved final phenylalanine or tryptophan is absent from the CDR3, which likely points to a read error. The chain uses TRBV2 and TRBJ1-1; no clear D. This CDR3 contains 10 residues. Trimming left V 8 bases short and J 11 bases short, with 12 bases between. Germline values: CDR1 SNHLY, CDR2 FYNNEI. The CDR3 region has the DNA TGTGCCAGCCGTCAGTTATTGGCTTTCTCT. This sequence encodes CASRQLLAFS.

Details on this clone: Other DNA variants within this sample encode the same CDR3. The chain joins TRBV9 to TRBJ2-2; 8 positions agree with TRBD2. Germline CDR1 SGDLS, CDR2 YYNGEE. The CDR3 is 15 amino acids. The junction had 3 bases not matched to a gene; V was cut back by 0 bases and J by 5 bases. CDR3 sequence: CASSVASGGTGELFF. CDR3 nucleotides: TGTGCCAGCAGCGTAGCCAGCGGGGGAACCGGGGAGCTGTTTTTT.

The J gene is TRBJ2-1, the V gene TRBV5-5; 7 bases line up with TRBD1. CDR3 size: 15 residues. Trimming took 2 bases from V and 4 from J; bases not matched to a gene: 6. The germline CDR1 and CDR2 sequences are SGHKS and YYEKEE (reference sequence). CDR3 bases: TGTGCCAGCAGCTTCTCGGGACAGACATACAATGAGCAGTTCTTC. Protein product: CASSFSGQTYNEQFF.